This is a list of T cell receptor beta chains from one sample in a study of blood T cell repertoires in COVID-19. TCRdb's table, derived via immunoSEQ multiplex PCR, lists solely in-frame clones and lacks some. Of some 250,000 clones detected, approximately 91% appear once; the ten largest clones hold about 2.3%. Sequencing input: PBMCs or T cells enriched from blood (not recorded which). Source of these receptors: a woman aged 40 to 49 with acute COVID-19. Both conserved end residues are part of each CDR3. A D gene is named only where the DNA matches it firmly.

D gene	J gene	V gene	CDR3 protein	CDR3 DNA
TRBD1	TRBJ2-5	TRBV2	CASSPLGQGAGETQYF	TGTGCCAGCAGCCCTCTCGGACAGGGGGCCGGGGAGACCCAGTACTTC
-	TRBJ1-2	TRBV24-1	CATSDAGADGGYTF	TGTGCCACCAGTGATGCGGGGGCCGACGGGGGCTACACCTTC
-	TRBJ1-1	TRBV25-1	CASSADLNTEAFF	TGTGCCAGCAGTGCGGACTTGAACACTGAAGCTTTCTTT
-	TRBJ2-1	TRBV2	CASSEEGSAGNEQFF	TGTGCCAGCAGTGAAGAGGGGTCAGCCGGGAATGAGCAGTTCTTC
-	TRBJ2-3	TRBV27	CASRNPRARRDTQYF	TGTGCCAGCAGGAATCCCCGAGCCCGCCGAGATACGCAGTATTTT
TRBD2	TRBJ2-7	TRBV4-1	CASSQEVASGDYEQYF	TGCGCCAGCAGCCAAGAGGTAGCTAGCGGGGACTACGAGCAGTACTTC
TRBD2	TRBJ2-5	TRBV12-5	CASGQLAGGLSRETQYF	TGTGCTAGTGGTCAACTAGCGGGAGGGCTAAGCCGAGAGACCCAGTACTTC
TRBD1	TRBJ2-1	TRBV6-1	CASSERTGGGLESSYNEQFF	TGTGCCAGCAGTGAGCGGACAGGGGGCGGTCTCGAAAGCTCCTACAATGAGCAGTTCTTC
TRBD1	TRBJ2-3	TRBV2	CASNRGQDTQYF	TGTGCCAGCAACAGGGGGCAAGATACGCAGTATTTT
TRBD1	TRBJ1-1	TRBV5-1	CASRVTGGVTEAFF	TGCGCCAGCAGGGTGACAGGGGGCGTCACTGAAGCTTTCTTT
-	TRBJ2-7	TRBV20-1	CSASPIQGPYEQYF	TGCAGTGCTAGTCCTATACAGGGTCCCTACGAGCAGTACTTC
TRBD2	TRBJ2-7	TRBV18	CASSPLPSGYEQYF	TGTGCCAGCTCACCACTCCCTAGCGGTTACGAGCAGTACTTC
TRBD1	TRBJ2-3	TRBV5-1	CASSSQGVEDTQYF	TGCGCCAGCAGCTCACAGGGGGTTGAGGATACGCAGTATTTT
TRBD1	TRBJ1-3	TRBV2	CASSLGTGKSSGNTIYF	TGTGCCAGCAGTCTCGGGACAGGCAAGAGCTCTGGAAACACCATATATTTT
TRBD2	TRBJ2-7	TRBV7-3	CASSLPGLAGGPSSYEQYF	TGTGCCAGCAGCTTACCCGGACTAGCGGGGGGCCCCAGCTCCTACGAGCAGTACTTC
-	TRBJ1-5	TRBV15	CATSRDRRLTGNQPQHF	TGTGCCACCAGCAGAGATCGGCGGCTAACCGGCAATCAGCCCCAGCATTTT
-	TRBJ1-5	TRBV3-1/TRBV3-2	CASSQGGGASQPQHF	TGTGCCAGCAGCCAAGGCGGGGGGGCGAGTCAGCCCCAGCATTTT
-	TRBJ1-4	TRBV7-2	CASSLVGNEKLFF	TGTGCCAGCAGCTTAGTCGGGAATGAAAAACTGTTTTTT
-	TRBJ2-2	TRBV5-1	CASALGGGASGELFF	TGCGCCTCCGCCCTAGGGGGTGGGGCGTCCGGGGAGCTGTTTTTT
-	TRBJ1-4	TRBV18	CASSRGGGDDEKLFF	TGTGCCAGCTCCCGCGGCGGAGGGGATGATGAAAAACTGTTTTTT
TRBD1	TRBJ2-7	TRBV11-3	CASSPAPGQGYEQYF	TGTGCCAGCAGCCCAGCCCCGGGACAGGGGTACGAGCAGTACTTC
-	TRBJ2-1	TRBV5-6	CASSLGLAWLEQFF	TGTGCCAGCAGCTTGGGCCTAGCCTGGCTCGAGCAGTTCTTC
-	TRBJ2-1	TRBV7-2	CASSLDGRPSNEQFF	TGTGCCAGCAGCTTAGACGGGAGACCGTCCAATGAGCAGTTCTTC
TRBD1	TRBJ1-1	TRBV24-1	CATSDSGGRDTEAFF	TGTGCCACCAGTGACTCAGGGGGCAGGGACACTGAAGCTTTCTTT
TRBD2	TRBJ2-3	TRBV24-1	CATGTTSGGTDTQYF	TGTGCCACCGGTACGACTAGCGGGGGGACAGATACGCAGTATTTT